A selection of T cell receptor beta chains follows, all from one sample in a study of beta chain features in type 1 diabetes. TCRdb's table, derived via immunoSEQ multiplex PCR, lists solely in-frame clones and lacks some. The table has 280,000 or so clones, about 15% seen once; the top ten hold roughly 0.015%. What was sequenced was naive CD4+ T cells from blood. Every receptor here comes from a man aged 18 to 29 with type 1 diabetes. Both conserved end residues are part of each CDR3. D genes are given only for firm matches. Some rows have no size entry. The others give once, few or many, or a class for an expanded clone.

>TRBD1|few|TRBV25-1|TRBJ2-2
CASRWDRGATGELFF
TGTGCCAGCAGATGGGACAGGGGCGCCACCGGGGAGCTGTTTTTT
>TRBD1|few|TRBV6-6|TRBJ1-1
CASSQLTGAWNTEAFF
TGTGCCAGCAGCCAGCTGACAGGGGCCTGGAACACTGAAGCTTTCTTT
>TRBD1|few|TRBV29-1|TRBJ2-7
CSVEGATGYYEQYF
TGCAGCGTTGAGGGGGCGACAGGGTATTACGAGCAGTACTTC
>NA|few|TRBV7-9|TRBJ2-7
CASSSARYAGGEQYF
TGTGCCAGCAGCTCGGCCCGGTACGCGGGCGGCGAGCAGTACTTC
>NA|NA|TRBV2|TRBJ2-1
CASRLDSYNEQFF
TGTGCCAGCAGACTAGACTCCTACAATGAGCAGTTCTTC
>NA|few|TRBV7-9|TRBJ2-7
CASSLGAPRGSYEQYF
TGTGCCAGCAGCTTAGGAGCCCCCAGGGGCTCCTACGAGCAGTACTTC
>NA|NA|TRBV18|TRBJ1-1
CASSPGRGLGRNTEAFF
TGTGCCAGCTCACCGGGAAGGGGGTTGGGAAGGAACACTGAAGCTTTCTTT
>TRBD1|NA|TRBV2|TRBJ2-1
CASTGGAYNEQFF
TGTGCCTCCACAGGGGGCGCCTACAATGAGCAGTTCTTC
>TRBD1|few|TRBV15|TRBJ1-2
CATSRDNAGGVRGDGYTF
TGTGCCACCAGCAGAGATAACGCAGGGGGCGTTAGAGGGGATGGCTACACCTTC
>NA|NA|TRBV21-1|TRBJ2-7
CASSIFCRDRGPYEQYF
TGTGCCAGCAGCATTTTCTGCCGGGACAGGGGGCCCTACGAGCAGTACTTC
>TRBD2|NA|TRBV5-1|TRBJ2-5
CASSSGHVAGVWETQYF
TGCGCCAGCAGCTCGGGACACGTAGCGGGAGTTTGGGAGACCCAGTACTTC
>NA|NA|TRBV30|TRBJ1-2
CAWSQTGGYTF
TGTGCCTGGAGTCAGACAGGTGGCTACACCTTC
>TRBD2|few|TRBV7-8|TRBJ2-5
CASSFRASMAGGPSETQYF
TGTGCCAGCAGCTTTAGGGCGTCAATGGCGGGGGGGCCGTCCGAGACCCAGTACTTC
>NA|NA|TRBV9|TRBJ1-6
CASSVSEGPLHF
TGTGCCAGCAGCGTATCGGAGGGTCCCCTCCACTTT
>TRBD1|NA|TRBV9|TRBJ2-6
CASSVGGTGNTGANVLTF
TGTGCCAGCAGCGTAGGTGGGACAGGGAATACGGGGGCCAACGTCCTGACTTTC
>NA|NA|TRBV5-4|TRBJ1-1
CASSVGGVIEAFF
TGTGCCAGCAGCGTCGGAGGTGTCATTGAAGCTTTCTTT
>NA|few|TRBV15|TRBJ2-1
CATSRDLYYNEQFF
TGTGCCACCAGCAGGGACTTATACTACAATGAGCAGTTCTTC
>NA|few|TRBV9|TRBJ2-6
CASSVEGGRGANVLTF
TGTGCCAGCAGCGTAGAGGGGGGGCGTGGGGCCAACGTCCTGACTTTC
>TRBD1|NA|TRBV11-1|TRBJ1-5
CASSLGTGARQPQHF
TGTGCCAGCAGCTTAGGGACAGGGGCGAGGCAGCCCCAGCATTTT
>NA|NA|TRBV6-6|TRBJ2-7
CASRMDTAGHEQYF
TGTGCCAGCAGAATGGACACAGCCGGACACGAGCAGTACTTC
>NA|NA|TRBV9|TRBJ2-3
CASSTGSGGQEGDTQYF
TGTGCCAGCAGCACCGGTTCGGGGGGCCAAGAAGGAGATACGCAGTATTTT
>TRBD2|few|TRBV28|TRBJ2-1
CASQGLAGGRSYNEQFF
TGTGCCAGCCAGGGACTAGCGGGGGGTCGGTCCTACAATGAGCAGTTCTTC
>NA|few|TRBV19|TRBJ2-7
CASSIDHSSYEQYF
TGTGCCAGTAGTATAGACCACAGCTCCTACGAGCAGTACTTC
>TRBD1|NA|TRBV2|TRBJ1-2
CASSGGTGNGYTF
TGTGCCAGCAGTGGCGGGACAGGGAATGGCTACACCTTC
>TRBD2|few|TRBV11-2|TRBJ2-7
CASSLGSQRDLGEQYF
TGTGCCAGCAGCTTAGGGAGCCAGCGGGACCTCGGGGAGCAGTACTTC
>TRBD2|few|TRBV6-1|TRBJ2-5
CASSPAGGSQETQYF
TGTGCCAGCAGTCCGGCGGGAGGGTCCCAAGAGACCCAGTACTTC
>NA|NA|TRBV5-1|TRBJ2-7
CASSLAGGIRDEQYF
TGCGCCAGCAGCTTGGCCGGGGGAATCCGCGACGAGCAGTACTTC
>NA|NA|TRBV11-2|TRBJ2-3
CASSLATGIHTDTQYF
TGTGCCAGCAGCTTAGCAACCGGGATCCACACAGATACGCAGTATTTT
>TRBD2|few|TRBV10-1|TRBJ2-1
CASGLAGGNEQFF
TGCGCCAGCGGACTAGCGGGAGGGAATGAGCAGTTCTTC
>NA|NA|TRBV20-1|TRBJ2-7
CSASPGYEQYF
TGCAGTGCTAGTCCGGGCTACGAGCAGTACTTC
>NA|many|TRBV23-1|TRBJ2-3
CARQQTDTQYF
TGCGCCAGACAGCAGACAGATACGCAGTATTTT
>NA|NA|TRBV7-8|TRBJ2-3
CASSSTSTDTQYF
TGTGCCAGCAGCTCTACTAGCACAGATACGCAGTATTTT
>NA|NA|TRBV6-1|TRBJ2-1
CASSEIYSPSVFF
TGTGCCAGCAGTGAAATCTACAGCCCATCAGTATTCTTC
>NA|few|TRBV7-2|TRBJ2-7
CASSSTGRYHEQYF
TGTGCCAGCAGCTCGACAGGGAGGTACCACGAGCAGTACTTC
>NA|NA|TRBV5-1|TRBJ2-1
CASSPSQGSSYNEQFF
TGCGCCAGCAGCCCGTCCCAAGGGAGCTCCTACAATGAGCAGTTCTTC
>NA|NA|TRBV18|TRBJ2-6
CASSPLQSGANVLTF
TGTGCCAGCTCACCACTTCAATCTGGGGCCAACGTCCTGACTTTC
>NA|NA|TRBV11-2|TRBJ2-3
CASSPEGGASGDTQYF
TGTGCCAGCAGCCCAGAGGGGGGGGCCTCAGGGGATACGCAGTATTTT
>TRBD1|NA|TRBV5-4|TRBJ2-3
CASSPGQGEYTQYF
TGTGCCAGCAGCCCGGGACAGGGAGAATACACGCAGTATTTT
>TRBD2|NA|TRBV7-2|TRBJ2-5
CASSLVAGGISQYF
TGTGCCAGCAGCTTAGTGGCGGGGGGTATTTCCCAGTACTTC
>NA|NA|TRBV2|TRBJ1-5
CASSDRVGNQPQHF
TGTGCCAGCAGTGACAGGGTAGGCAATCAGCCCCAGCATTTT
>NA|NA|TRBV5-5|TRBJ2-2
CASSLMITGNTGELFF
TGTGCCAGCAGCTTGATGATAACAGGGAACACCGGGGAGCTGTTTTTT